Below are 8 T cell receptor beta chains sequenced from a single sample in a study of cytomegalovirus exposure and HLA in healthy donors. Both 60 Vbeta primers and 13 Jbeta primers went into the PCR. Sequencing used immunoSEQ multiplex PCR; TCRdb keeps in-frame clones, though not all of them. The sample lists approximately 130,000 clones, under 90% occurring once. The sequencing sample was made of PBMCs. These receptors all stem from a woman in her thirties or forties in good health and CMV-seronegative.

The chain recombines TRBV4-3 with TRBJ2-7, with D perhaps matching TRBD1 (6 bases). The V and J ends lost 0 bases and 2 bases respectively, with 20 bases between them. Germline V gene data show CDR1 as LGHNA and CDR2 as YSLEER. This CDR3 contains 18 residues. The CDR3 DNA sequence: TGCGCCAGCAGCCAAGATTGGAGATGGGACAAGAGTGCCTACGAGCAGTACTTC. It is translated as CASSQDWRWDKSAYEQYF.

In this sample, this clone turned up once. CDR3 in amino acids: CASSVTLPDTQYF. The DNA for the CDR3 is TGTGCCAGCAGCGTAACTCTCCCAGATACGCAGTATTTT. The V call is TRBV6-4, the J call TRBJ2-3; D is uncertain. The V end lost 6 bases, the J end lost 4 bases, and 11 bases lay between the germline ends. Germline CDR1 reads MRHNA; CDR2 reads SNTAGT. This CDR3 region has 13 residues.

The rearrangement links TRBV6-6 to TRBJ1-5, with D unresolved. Germline-derived CDR1 and CDR2 are MNHNY and SVGAGI (reference sequence). V was clipped by 6 bases and J by 6 bases, with 9 bases between them. The CDR3 sequence is 12 residues long. The CDR3 here is CASSPQAQPQHF. CDR3 bases: TGTGCCAGCAGCCCGCAGGCTCAGCCCCAGCATTTT.

V usage is TRBV4-1 and J usage is TRBJ2-1; tentatively, D is TRBD2 (5 bases). V lost 0 bases and J 6 bases, leaving 15 bases between the germline ends. The CDR3 contains 16 residues. CDR1 is MGHRA and CDR2 is YSYEKL in the germline V gene. For the CDR3, the DNA is TGCGCCAGCAGCCAAGATAGGCGGGCCCTGGGCAATGAGCAGTTCTTC. As protein: CASSQDRRALGNEQFF.

In its sample, this clone was seen a few times. The chain couples TRBV16 to TRBJ1-4; D is perhaps TRBD1 (5 bases). Germline V gene data show CDR1 as KGHSY and CDR2 as FQNENV. Trimming cost V 1 base and J 4 bases, with 10 bases left between them. The CDR3 has 15 amino acids. Here the CDR3 DNA reads TGTGCCAGCAGCCAATACTGGGGCATTAATGAAAAACTGTTTTTT. Its protein is CASSQYWGINEKLFF.

The CDR3 here is CASLVETEAFF. The CDR3 DNA follows: TGTGCCAGCCTCGTCGAGACTGAAGCTTTCTTT. J is TRBJ1-1 and V is TRBV28; D is unresolved. Germline-derived CDR1 and CDR2 are MDHEN and SYDVKM. CDR3 length equals 11 residues. V lost 8 bases and J lost 5, with 9 bases in between.

Concerning this clone itself: Relative to the germline gene, one junction end is altered; a read error may explain this. The chain uses TRBV4-1 and TRBJ1-5; weak D call: TRBD1 (5 bases). The CDR3 loop spans 16 amino acids. The V gene's germline CDR1 is MGHRA and CDR2 YSYEKL. The chain's CDR3 is CARSQDGRGADQPQHF. The CDR3 DNA reads TGCGCCCGCAGCCAAGACGGGAGAGGGGCGGATCAGCCCCAGCATTTT.

This clone has just a few counts. The V and J genes are TRBV28 and TRBJ1-1; D gene uncertain. Trimming cost V 2 bases and J 2 bases, with 9 bases left between them. The CDR3 runs to 14 residues. CDR1 and CDR2 from the germline V gene are MDHEN and SYDVKM. The CDR3 loop reads CASSLHAVNTEAFF. The CDR3 DNA reads as TGTGCCAGCAGTTTACACGCAGTCAACACTGAAGCTTTCTTT.